The 14 T cell receptor beta chains given below trace back to one sample, sequenced in a study of cytomegalovirus exposure and HLA in healthy donors. PCR employed 60 Vbeta and 13 Jbeta primers. Assay used: immunoSEQ multiplex PCR; TCRdb lists only in-frame clones, some missing. The sample includes just under 45,000 clones, roughly half of them seen just once. The sequencing input was PBMCs. The receptor set was obtained from a man aged 55 to 70 in good health and CMV-seronegative.

The rearrangement joins TRBV30 to TRBJ1-2; 10 nucleotides agree with TRBD1. J gave up 6 bases and V 4 bases, and 11 bases lay outside the gene matches. There are 15 residues in the CDR3. Germline assignment: CDR1 GTSNPN and CDR2 SVGIG (reference sequence). The CDR3 loop reads CAWNLGTGVSDGYTF. The CDR3 DNA is TGTGCCTGGAACCTTGGGACAGGGGTGTCTGATGGCTACACCTTC.

The chain recombines TRBV5-1 with TRBJ2-4, with D possibly being TRBD2 (5 bases). The CDR3 extends over 15 amino acids. V gave up 2 bases and J gave up 3 bases, with 12 bases separating them. Germline V gene lookup returns CDR1 SGHRS and CDR2 YFSETQ. The CDR3 nucleotides are TGCGCCAGCAGCTTCCGGGGAAGCGGCAAAAACATTCAGTACTTC. Translated, it gives CASSFRGSGKNIQYF.

The chain employs TRBV11-2 and TRBJ2-2; TRBD2 might be the D (6 bases). The V gene's germline CDR1 is SGHAT and CDR2 FQNNGV. CDR3 size: 15 residues. V was clipped by 5 bases and J by 2 bases, with 12 bases between them. The CDR3 DNA reads as TGTGCCAGCAGCCGGGGACTCACCAACACCGGGGAGCTGTTTTTT. Amino acid sequence: CASSRGLTNTGELFF.

In this sample, this clone turned up a few times. The gene calls are TRBV2 and TRBJ2-1; D is perhaps TRBD2 (6 bases). There are 13 residues in the CDR3. Germline V lookup: CDR1 SNHLY, CDR2 FYNNEI. V dropped 6 bases and J dropped 3 bases, with 9 bases sitting between them. The CDR3 is CASREGGYNEQFF. The CDR3 DNA follows: TGTGCCAGCAGGGAGGGAGGCTACAATGAGCAGTTCTTC.

The V and J genes are TRBV2 and TRBJ1-1; D is undetermined. CDR3 length: 13 residues. Trimming removed 8 bases from V and 2 bases from J, with 12 bases in between. CDR1 is SNHLY, CDR2 FYNNEI, per germline. The CDR3 DNA sequence: TGTGCCAGCGGTAATCCGAGCAACACTGAAGCTTTCTTT. Its protein is CASGNPSNTEAFF.

This clone was detected only a few times. The rearrangement uses TRBV19 and TRBJ2-3; D is uncertain. Trimming took 2 bases from V and 5 from J, leaving 11 bases between them. CDR1 and CDR2 (germline): LNHDA, SQIVND (reference sequence). The CDR3 sequence is 14 residues long. CDR3: CASSILFLVDTQYF. The CDR3 DNA reads as TGTGCCAGTAGTATACTCTTCCTAGTAGATACGCAGTATTTT. Filled out from reference TRBV19 and TRBJ2-3, the complete variable domain reads DGGITQSPKYLFRKEGQNVTLSCEQNLNHDAMYWYRQDPGQGLRLIYYSQIVNDFQKGDIAEGYSVSREKKESFPLTVTSAQKNPTAFYLCASSILFLVDTQYFGPGTRLTVL.

The chain combines TRBV13 with TRBJ2-5; the D is unclear. Trimming pared 2 bases from V and 5 bases from J, leaving 9 bases between. The CDR3 consists of 13 residues. The V gene's germline CDR1 is PRHDT and CDR2 FYEKMQ (reference sequence). CDR3 amino acids: CASSLQVRETQYF. The CDR3 DNA is TGTGCCAGCAGCTTACAGGTCAGGGAGACCCAGTACTTC.

In its sample, this clone was seen a few times. The V and J genes are TRBV28 and TRBJ2-7, with TRBD2 as a possible D gene (6 bases). Per the germline V gene, CDR1 is MDHEN and CDR2 is SYDVKM. The CDR3 has 13 residues. V was pared by 3 bases and J by 1 base, with 7 bases between. CDR3 nucleotides: TGTGCCAGCAGTTTGGGGGGTTCCTACGAGCAGTACTTC. Translated, it gives CASSLGGSYEQYF. Complete variable domain (other parts from reference TRBV28 and TRBJ2-7): DVKVTQSSRYLVKRTGEKVFLECVQDMDHENMFWYRQDPGLGLRLIYFSYDVKMKEKGDIPEGYSVSREKKERFSLILESASTNQTSMYLCASSLGGSYEQYFGPGTRLTVT.

The rearrangement links TRBV29-1 to TRBJ2-5, with TRBD2 matching 8 bases. V lost 6 bases to trimming and J lost 0 bases; unmatched junction nucleotides: 6. The CDR3 has 14 amino acids. Germline values: CDR1 SQVTM, CDR2 ANQGSEA. The CDR3 bases are TGCAGCGTGTGGGCTAGCGGGCACCAAGAGACCCAGTACTTC. It specifies CSVWASGHQETQYF.

V usage is TRBV7-2 and J usage is TRBJ2-7; 10 bases are shared with TRBD2. CDR3 length equals 16 residues. Germline V gene data show CDR1 as SGHTA and CDR2 as FQGNSA. After removal of 6 bases from V and 0 bases from J, the junction contained 8 bases not matched to a gene. CDR3 bases: TGTGCCAGCAGTTACGGACTAGCGGTAGGCTCCTACGAGCAGTACTTC. Protein product: CASSYGLAVGSYEQYF.

This clone has a single count. This chain joins TRBV7-2 and TRBJ1-2, with 11 bases matching TRBD1. The germline V gene has CDR1 SGHTA and CDR2 FQGNSA. This CDR3 region has 15 residues. J was trimmed by 6 bases and V by 5 bases; bases with no gene match: 8. The CDR3 sequence is CASSPRRTGGDGYTF. The CDR3 bases are TGTGCCAGCAGCCCCCGGAGGACAGGGGGCGATGGCTACACCTTC.

The V gene is TRBV18, the J gene TRBJ1-2; D possibly corresponds to TRBD1 (5 bases). This CDR3 has 13 amino acids. With 3 bases removed from V and 9 bases from J, the gap between germline ends came to 14 bases. From germline, CDR1 is KGHSH and CDR2 LQKENI. CDR3 loop: CASSPSDTRSYTF. In DNA form, the CDR3 reads TGTGCCAGCTCACCTTCGGACACCCGGAGCTACACCTTC.

The chain uses TRBV28 and TRBJ2-1; TRBD2 is a possible D gene (5 bases). Between the trimmed V and J ends, which lost 5 bases and 7 bases, there was a span of 15 bases. In germline, CDR1 is MDHEN, CDR2 SYDVKM. CDR3 length: 14 residues. CDR3 sequence reads: CASSSRSALNEQFF. The DNA for the CDR3 is TGTGCCAGCAGTAGCCGTAGCGCCCTAAATGAGCAGTTCTTC.

This clone was found once. The chain has TRBV29-1 and TRBJ1-3; D remains unclear. Germline V lookup: CDR1 SQVTM, CDR2 ANQGSEA. The CDR3 length is 14 residues. The V and J ends lost 3 bases and 0 bases respectively, with 9 bases between them. The CDR3 nucleotides are TGCAGCGTTGAGTCTGGGAGCTCTGGAAACACCATATATTTT. Translation: CSVESGSSGNTIYF.